A selection of T cell receptor beta chains follows, all from one sample in a study of blood T cell repertoires in COVID-19. Sequenced by immunoSEQ multiplex PCR; TCRdb stores in-frame clones only, minus some. The sample lists 150,000 to 200,000 clones, 87% occurring once. Input material: peripheral blood. These TCRs come from a man aged 18 to 30 with active or convalescent COVID-19. Each CDR3 is given with its conserved first and last residue. Fields, in order: CDR3 length, J gene, V gene, D gene, clone size, CDR3 protein, CDR3 DNA. D genes are given only for firm matches. Not every row has a clone size; where given, it reads once, few, many or a size class.

len: 11
j_gene: TRBJ1-1
v_gene: TRBV11-2
d_gene: -
abundance: -
CDR3aa: CASSFAGEAFF
CDR3nt: TGTGCCAGCAGCTTTGCGGGGGAAGCTTTCTTT

len: 17
j_gene: TRBJ2-7
v_gene: TRBV11-2
d_gene: TRBD1
abundance: -
CDR3aa: CASSLEAPGTGYDEQYF
CDR3nt: TGTGCCAGCAGCTTAGAGGCCCCTGGGACAGGGTACGACGAGCAGTACTTC

len: 14
j_gene: TRBJ1-1
v_gene: TRBV5-1
d_gene: TRBD1
abundance: -
CDR3aa: CASSSGQGATEAFF
CDR3nt: TGCGCCAGCAGCTCGGGACAGGGAGCCACTGAAGCTTTCTTT

len: 16
j_gene: TRBJ1-3
v_gene: TRBV28
d_gene: -
abundance: -
CDR3aa: CASSSPFSVSGNTIYF
CDR3nt: TGTGCCAGCAGTTCCCCCTTTTCCGTCTCTGGAAACACCATATATTTT

len: 14
j_gene: TRBJ1-1
v_gene: TRBV6-5
d_gene: -
abundance: -
CDR3aa: CASSYSNRQTEAFF
CDR3nt: TGTGCCAGCAGTTACTCGAACCGACAGACTGAAGCTTTCTTT

len: 13
j_gene: TRBJ1-5
v_gene: TRBV28
d_gene: -
abundance: few
CDR3aa: CASSLYRDGPQHF
CDR3nt: TGTGCCAGCAGTTTATACAGGGATGGACCCCAGCATTTT

len: 13
j_gene: TRBJ1-1
v_gene: TRBV7-9
d_gene: -
abundance: once
CDR3aa: CASSRQVNTEAFF
CDR3nt: TGTGCCAGCAGCCGACAGGTGAACACTGAAGCTTTCTTT

len: 18
j_gene: TRBJ2-7
v_gene: TRBV2
d_gene: TRBD1
abundance: -
CDR3aa: CARASSGTALNSSYEQYF
CDR3nt: TGTGCCAGAGCGTCCTCCGGGACAGCCCTAAATAGCTCCTACGAGCAGTACTTC

len: 11
j_gene: TRBJ2-1
v_gene: TRBV7-2
d_gene: -
abundance: -
CDR3aa: CASSFRWEQFF
CDR3nt: TGTGCCAGCAGCTTTAGATGGGAGCAGTTCTTC

len: 15
j_gene: TRBJ1-2
v_gene: TRBV9
d_gene: TRBD1
abundance: once
CDR3aa: CASSAGQGKNYGYTF
CDR3nt: TGTGCCAGCAGCGCGGGACAGGGAAAAAACTATGGCTACACCTTC

len: 17
j_gene: TRBJ1-4
v_gene: TRBV18
d_gene: -
abundance: -
CDR3aa: CASSPTSSTGRNEKLFF
CDR3nt: TGTGCCAGCTCACCTACCTCGTCTACAGGACGTAATGAAAAACTGTTTTTT

len: 14
j_gene: TRBJ2-3
v_gene: TRBV2
d_gene: -
abundance: -
CDR3aa: CASKVRVSTDTQYF
CDR3nt: TGTGCCAGCAAGGTACGGGTCAGCACAGATACGCAGTATTTT

len: 16
j_gene: TRBJ1-2
v_gene: TRBV20-1
d_gene: TRBD1
abundance: -
CDR3aa: CSASKDRERGNYGYTF
CDR3nt: TGCAGTGCTAGTAAGGACAGGGAAAGGGGCAACTATGGCTACACCTTC

len: 14
j_gene: TRBJ2-7
v_gene: TRBV5-4
d_gene: -
abundance: -
CDR3aa: CASSLGGALDEQYF
CDR3nt: TGTGCCAGCAGCTTGGGGGGCGCCCTAGACGAGCAGTACTTC

len: 12
j_gene: TRBJ1-1
v_gene: TRBV11-2
d_gene: -
abundance: -
CDR3aa: CASSSGGHEAFF
CDR3nt: TGTGCCAGCAGCTCCGGCGGACATGAAGCTTTCTTT

len: 17
j_gene: TRBJ2-1
v_gene: TRBV11-3
d_gene: -
abundance: -
CDR3aa: CASSLGQGRFGLDEQFF
CDR3nt: TGTGCCAGCAGCCTCGGTCAGGGAAGGTTTGGTCTGGATGAGCAGTTCTTC

len: 17
j_gene: TRBJ2-1
v_gene: TRBV5-4
d_gene: TRBD2
abundance: once
CDR3aa: CASSIGTSAFSYNEQFF
CDR3nt: TGTGCCAGCAGCATCGGGACTAGCGCTTTCTCCTACAATGAGCAGTTCTTC

len: 11
j_gene: TRBJ1-1
v_gene: TRBV7-9
d_gene: TRBD1
abundance: once
CDR3aa: CASSAGQKAFF
CDR3nt: TGTGCCAGCAGCGCGGGACAGAAAGCTTTCTTT

len: 14
j_gene: TRBJ1-2
v_gene: TRBV11-2
d_gene: -
abundance: -
CDR3aa: CASSLGEGNYGYTF
CDR3nt: TGTGCCAGCAGCTTAGGCGAGGGTAACTATGGCTACACCTTC

len: 13
j_gene: TRBJ2-7
v_gene: TRBV11-3
d_gene: -
abundance: -
CDR3aa: CASSLLRDYEQYF
CDR3nt: TGTGCCAGCAGCTTGTTGCGGGACTACGAGCAGTACTTC

len: 19
j_gene: TRBJ1-4
v_gene: TRBV4-3
d_gene: -
abundance: -
CDR3aa: CASSQPSRDKGVLNEKLFF
CDR3nt: TGCGCCAGCAGCCAACCCTCCAGGGATAAAGGGGTCCTTAATGAAAAACTGTTTTTT

len: 15
j_gene: TRBJ2-6
v_gene: TRBV24-1
d_gene: -
abundance: -
CDR3aa: CATSETGSGANVLTF
CDR3nt: TGTGCCACCAGTGAAACAGGGTCTGGGGCCAACGTCCTGACTTTC

len: 14
j_gene: TRBJ2-3
v_gene: TRBV27
d_gene: TRBD1
abundance: -
CDR3aa: CASSGTGGTDTQYF
CDR3nt: TGTGCCAGCAGTGGGACAGGGGGCACAGATACGCAGTATTTT

len: 11
j_gene: TRBJ1-4
v_gene: TRBV6-2/TRBV6-3
d_gene: -
abundance: -
CDR3aa: CASSYGRTCFF
CDR3nt: TGTGCCAGCAGTTACGGGAGAACTTGTTTTTTT

len: 14
j_gene: TRBJ1-2
v_gene: TRBV27
d_gene: -
abundance: -
CDR3aa: CASSLFQGNYGYTF
CDR3nt: TGTGCCAGCAGTCTCTTTCAGGGGAACTATGGCTACACCTTC

len: 15
j_gene: TRBJ1-1
v_gene: TRBV14
d_gene: TRBD1
abundance: once
CDR3aa: CASSRTMTGGTEAFF
CDR3nt: TGTGCCAGCAGCCGCACAATGACAGGGGGGACTGAAGCTTTCTTT

len: 18
j_gene: TRBJ1-5
v_gene: TRBV27
d_gene: -
abundance: once
CDR3aa: CASSQGSTGPDSNQPQHF
CDR3nt: TGTGCCAGCAGCCAAGGGTCCACAGGGCCTGATAGCAATCAGCCCCAGCATTTT